These T cell receptor beta chains were read from a single sample in a study of response to subunit inactivated influenza vaccine. TCRdb re-analysed the RT-PCR reads in MiXCR, keeping a single row per CDR3 protein. The sample comprises over 450,000 distinct CDR3 sequences, roughly 13% of which are singletons, and around 14% rests with the top ten. The material sequenced was PBMCs from blood, taken roughly 45 days after vaccination. The receptors derive from a middle-aged man who received an inactivated influenza vaccine. Both conserved end residues are part of each CDR3. A D gene is named only where the DNA matches it firmly. Not all rows give a size; the values are once, few, many and, for expanded clones, a class.

size: many; length: 13; J: TRBJ1-1; D: TRBD1; V: TRBV5-1; CDR3: CASSQRTGVEAFF; DNA: TGCGCCAGCAGCCAGCGGACAGGGGTTGAAGCTTTCTTT
size: few; length: 18; J: TRBJ2-7; D: -; V: TRBV28; CDR3: CASSLRLVGQPDLYEQYF; DNA: TGTGCCAGCAGTTTGAGGCTAGTCGGTCAGCCTGATCTCTACGAGCAGTACTTC
size: many; length: 13; J: TRBJ1-5; D: -; V: TRBV12-3/TRBV12-4; CDR3: CASSPGGNQPQHF; DNA: TGTGCCAGCAGCCCCGGCGGCAATCAGCCCCAGCATTTT
size: -; length: 14; J: TRBJ2-5; D: -; V: TRBV25-1; CDR3: CASSEQQIGETQYF; DNA: TGTGCCAGCAGTGAACAACAGATTGGGGAGACCCAGTACTTC
size: few; length: 10; J: TRBJ2-7; D: -; V: TRBV15; CDR3: CATSNYEQYF; DNA: TGTGCCACCAGCAACTACGAGCAGTACTTC
size: many; length: 13; J: TRBJ2-3; D: -; V: TRBV20-1; CDR3: CSARGSRADTQYF; DNA: TGCAGTGCTAGGGGTAGCCGCGCCGATACGCAGTATTTT
size: once; length: 13; J: TRBJ1-1; D: -; V: TRBV6-2/TRBV6-3; CDR3: CASSYSGLDEAFF; DNA: TGTGCCAGCAGTTACTCAGGGTTAGACGAAGCTTTCTTT
size: many; length: 12; J: TRBJ2-5; D: -; V: TRBV7-9; CDR3: CASSFRGETQYF; DNA: TGTGCCAGCAGCTTCAGAGGGGAGACCCAGTACTTC
size: -; length: 13; J: TRBJ1-1; D: -; V: TRBV11-1; CDR3: CASSLRPNTEAFF; DNA: TGTGCCAGCAGCTTAAGACCGAACACTGAAGCTTTCTTT
size: few; length: 16; J: TRBJ2-7; D: -; V: TRBV20-1; CDR3: CSARYLGTVVSYEQYF; DNA: TGCAGTGCTAGGTACTTAGGGACGGTAGTTTCCTACGAGCAGTACTTC
size: few; length: 15; J: TRBJ2-5; D: TRBD1; V: TRBV2; CDR3: CAKTPLQGAGETQYF; DNA: TGTGCCAAGACACCATTACAGGGGGCAGGGGAGACCCAGTACTTC
size: -; length: 14; J: TRBJ2-2; D: TRBD2; V: TRBV29-1; CDR3: CSVEKLAGAGELFF; DNA: TGCAGCGTTGAAAAACTAGCGGGCGCCGGGGAGCTGTTTTTT
size: -; length: 12; J: TRBJ2-1; D: -; V: TRBV6-6; CDR3: CTSRVPLNEQFF; DNA: TGTACCAGCAGAGTACCCCTAAATGAGCAGTTCTTC
size: few; length: 17; J: TRBJ2-7; D: TRBD1; V: TRBV12-3/TRBV12-4; CDR3: CASSLTWDSPLAYEQYF; DNA: TGTGCCAGCAGTCTTACTTGGGACAGCCCGCTAGCCTACGAGCAGTACTTC
size: many; length: 13; J: TRBJ2-7; D: -; V: TRBV15; CDR3: CATSRPGYYEQYF; DNA: TGTGCCACCAGCAGACCCGGTTACTACGAGCAGTACTTC
size: -; length: 17; J: TRBJ2-7; D: -; V: TRBV5-1; CDR3: CASSLVKTGGRAYEQYF; DNA: TGCGCCAGCAGCTTGGTAAAGACAGGAGGGAGGGCCTACGAGCAGTACTTC
size: -; length: 15; J: TRBJ2-3; D: -; V: TRBV6-2/TRBV6-3; CDR3: CASSYSKGRAETQYF; DNA: TGTGCCAGCAGTTACTCGAAGGGTCGGGCGGAAACGCAGTATTTT
size: -; length: 13; J: TRBJ1-4; D: -; V: TRBV11-2; CDR3: CASSLGDYEKLFF; DNA: TGTGCCAGCAGCTTAGGAGATTACGAAAAACTGTTTTTT
size: once; length: 15; J: TRBJ2-3; D: TRBD2; V: TRBV18; CDR3: CASSPGGRKTDTQYF; DNA: TGTGCCAGCTCACCAGGCGGGAGGAAGACAGATACGCAGTATTTT
size: few; length: 12; J: TRBJ2-3; D: -; V: TRBV29-1; CDR3: CSVRDSPDTQYF; DNA: TGCAGCGTCCGGGACTCACCAGATACGCAGTATTTT
size: few; length: 19; J: TRBJ2-1; D: TRBD2; V: TRBV10-3; CDR3: CAISPGTSGGPSSYNEQFF; DNA: TGTGCCATCTCCCCAGGGACTAGCGGGGGTCCTAGCTCCTACAATGAGCAGTTCTTC
size: few; length: 13; J: TRBJ1-4; D: -; V: TRBV4-1; CDR3: CASSQVVREKLFF; DNA: TGCGCCAGCAGCCAAGTGGTCCGGGAAAAACTGTTTTTT
size: -; length: 13; J: TRBJ2-7; D: -; V: TRBV6-2/TRBV6-3; CDR3: CACEDGSSYEQYF; DNA: TGTGCCTGCGAGGACGGTAGCTCCTACGAGCAGTACTTC
size: -; length: 17; J: TRBJ2-1; D: TRBD1; V: TRBV15; CDR3: CATSRDRGTGSYNEQFF; DNA: TGTGCCACCAGCAGAGATAGGGGGACAGGTTCCTACAATGAGCAGTTCTTC
size: few; length: 14; J: TRBJ2-7; D: TRBD1; V: TRBV29-1; CDR3: CSVEKGQGAGEQYF; DNA: TGCAGCGTTGAAAAGGGACAGGGGGCGGGGGAGCAGTACTTC
size: -; length: 13; J: TRBJ2-7; D: TRBD2; V: TRBV11-2; CDR3: CASSFGSGGEQYF; DNA: TGTGCCAGCAGCTTCGGTAGCGGGGGCGAGCAGTACTTC
size: -; length: 15; J: TRBJ1-2; D: -; V: TRBV6-2/TRBV6-3; CDR3: CASSSPWQGYYGYTF; DNA: TGTGCCAGCAGTTCCCCTTGGCAGGGGTACTATGGCTACACCTTC
size: many; length: 13; J: TRBJ1-1; D: -; V: TRBV14; CDR3: CASSRLQYTEAFF; DNA: TGTGCCAGCAGCCGCCTACAGTACACTGAAGCTTTCTTT
size: few; length: 18; J: TRBJ2-2; D: -; V: TRBV9; CDR3: CASSARGLINVNTGELFF; DNA: TGTGCCAGCAGCGCAAGGGGACTGATAAACGTGAACACCGGGGAGCTGTTTTTT
size: -; length: 15; J: TRBJ2-1; D: -; V: TRBV12-3/TRBV12-4; CDR3: CASSPRGRQGNEQFF; DNA: TGTGCCAGCAGTCCCCGCGGGAGACAGGGCAATGAGCAGTTCTTC
size: -; length: 16; J: TRBJ2-7; D: -; V: TRBV9; CDR3: CASSAHRTDSSYEQYF; DNA: TGTGCCAGCAGCGCCCACAGGACAGACAGCTCCTACGAGCAGTACTTC
size: few; length: 15; J: TRBJ2-2; D: -; V: TRBV18; CDR3: CASSPQTSNTGELFF; DNA: TGTGCCAGCTCACCACAGACAAGTAACACCGGGGAGCTGTTTTTT
size: -; length: 14; J: TRBJ2-1; D: -; V: TRBV20-1; CDR3: CSARPGSSYNEQFF; DNA: TGCAGTGCCCGGCCCGGGAGCTCCTACAATGAGCAGTTCTTC